The 10 T cell receptor beta chains below come from one sample, sequenced in a study of blood T cell repertoires in COVID-19. Here immunoSEQ multiplex PCR was the method, and the copy in TCRdb shows in-frame clones only, minus some. The sample includes roughly 180,000 clones, 70% to 90% of them seen just once. The material sequenced was peripheral blood. The origin of the receptors is a woman under 40 with acute or convalescent COVID-19.

This chain connects TRBV5-1 to TRBJ2-2; 8 bases match TRBD1. The CDR3 runs to 15 residues. Germline V gives CDR1 SGHRS, CDR2 YFSETQ. V shed 3 bases, J shed 5 bases, and the junction held 6 bases outside the gene matches. The CDR3 DNA reads as TGCGCCAGCAGCTGGGGGACAGGCCCAACCGGGGAGCTGTTTTTT. Amino acid sequence: CASSWGTGPTGELFF.

The genes are TRBV5-4 and TRBJ1-1; 7 bases align to TRBD1. V gave up 5 bases and J gave up 3 bases; unmatched junction bases: 4. Germline V gene data show CDR1 as SGHNT and CDR2 as YYREEE (reference sequence). CDR3 length: 13 residues. This chain's CDR3 is CASRPGQDTEAFF. The CDR3 nucleotides read TGTGCCAGCAGACCCGGACAGGACACTGAAGCTTTCTTT. Using reference TRBV5-4 and TRBJ1-1 for the parts outside the CDR3, the full variable domain is ETGVTQSPTHLIKTRGQQVTLRCSSQSGHNTVSWYQQALGQGPQFIFQYYREEENGRGNFPPRFSGLQFPNYSSELNVNALELDDSALYLCASRPGQDTEAFFGQGTRLTVV.

The chain joins TRBV28 to TRBJ1-4; 7 positions match TRBD1. V trimming: 1 base; J trimming: 8 bases; junction bases outside the gene matches: 4. The germline V gene has CDR1 MDHEN and CDR2 SYDVKM. CDR3 length: 14 residues. This CDR3 is CASSLSRTGEKLFF. In nucleotides, the CDR3 is TGTGCCAGCAGTTTATCTCGGACAGGAGAAAAACTGTTTTTT. The variable domain in full, completed from reference TRBV28 and TRBJ1-4, reads DVKVTQSSRYLVKRTGEKVFLECVQDMDHENMFWYRQDPGLGLRLIYFSYDVKMKEKGDIPEGYSVSREKKERFSLILESASTNQTSMYLCASSLSRTGEKLFFGSGTQLSVL.

The chain uses TRBV5-1 and TRBJ2-5, with 7 bases lining up with TRBD1. Germline assignment: CDR1 SGHRS and CDR2 YFSETQ. After removal of 4 bases from V and 3 bases from J, the junction contained 3 bases not matched to a gene. This CDR3 has 13 residues. The CDR3 reads CASSTGTEETQYF. Here the CDR3 DNA reads TGCGCCAGCAGCACCGGGACAGAAGAGACCCAGTACTTC. Looking up the rest from reference TRBV5-1 and TRBJ2-5 gives the full variable domain: KAGVTQTPRYLIKTRGQQVTLSCSPISGHRSVSWYQQTPGQGLQFLFEYFSETQRNKGNFPGRFSGRQFSNSRSEMNVSTLELGDSALYLCASSTGTEETQYFGPGTRLLVL.

V and J are TRBV10-2 and TRBJ1-3; 8 bases are shared with TRBD1. V lost 6 bases and J lost 3; bases outside the gene matches: 1. The CDR3 has 13 amino acids. Per the germline V gene, CDR1 is WSHSY and CDR2 is SAAADI. CDR3 sequence reads: CASRTGDGNTIYF. As DNA, the CDR3 is TGCGCCAGCAGGACAGGGGATGGAAACACCATATATTTT.

This sequence joins TRBV7-2 and TRBJ1-4, with D hard to call. Looked up from germline, CDR1 is SGHTA and CDR2 is FQGNSA. The CDR3 runs 13 residues. The ends were cut back, 6 bases at V and 8 bases at J, with 13 bases in the middle. In nucleotides, the CDR3 is TGTGCCAGCAGTTACGAATGGCACGAAAAACTGTTTTTT. It is translated as CASSYEWHEKLFF.

This clone appeared once. The gene calls are TRBV3-1 (or the pseudogene TRBV3-2) and TRBJ2-7, with a possible D match to TRBD1 (6 bases). Deletions cut 4 bases from V and 6 bases from J, with 22 bases between. Germline-derived CDR1 and CDR2 are LGHDT and YNNKEL (reference sequence). The CDR3 consists of 16 residues. CDR3 residues: CASSPVLGQGTIEQYF. The CDR3 DNA reads TGTGCCAGCAGCCCCGTGTTAGGGCAGGGGACAATCGAGCAGTACTTC.

This clone was detected only a few times. The chain links TRBV7-9 to TRBJ2-1; 10 positions agree with TRBD1. The ends lost 4 bases at V and 4 bases at J; junction bases unmatched: 4. CDR1 and CDR2 from the germline V gene are SEHNR and FQNEAQ (reference sequence). The CDR3 sequence is 15 residues long. DNA of the CDR3: TGTGCCAGCAGCTCGACAGGGGGCGTATACAATGAGCAGTTCTTC. This gives the protein CASSSTGGVYNEQFF.

V and J are TRBV5-6 and TRBJ2-5, with a possible D match to TRBD2 (6 bases). CDR1 and CDR2 (germline): SGHDT, YYEEEE. This CDR3 spans 15 amino acids. Trimming pared 0 bases from V and 4 bases from J, leaving 13 bases between. The CDR3 loop is CASSLVASVGETQYF. The CDR3 bases are TGTGCCAGCAGCTTGGTGGCTAGCGTAGGAGAGACCCAGTACTTC.

The chain has TRBV9 and TRBJ2-1, with 8 bases that match TRBD2. Per the germline V gene, CDR1 is SGDLS and CDR2 is YYNGEE. This CDR3 comprises 18 residues. The V segment lost 0 bases and the J segment 3 bases; nucleotides outside the gene matches: 11. The CDR3, as DNA: TGTGCCAGCAGCGTAGCTACTTCCTCTGCGGGAGGCTACAATGAGCAGTTCTTC. Protein: CASSVATSSAGGYNEQFF.